The rows below give T cell receptor beta chains drawn from one sample of a study of blood T cell repertoires in COVID-19. Clones were sequenced by immunoSEQ multiplex PCR, and TCRdb holds only the in-frame ones, with some missing. The sample has about 300,000 clones, around 90% seen once. Sequenced input: PBMCs or T cells enriched from blood (not recorded which). The receptors were sampled from a woman between 18 and 29 years old with acute COVID-19. Both conserved end residues are trimmed from each CDR3.

CDR3	V	J
ASRVGGSEKLF	TRBV6-5	TRBJ1-4
ASSIGAGGTAEAF	TRBV19	TRBJ1-1
ASTNGQGNWETQY	TRBV28	TRBJ2-5
ASSIGGDRGEAF	TRBV19	TRBJ1-1
ASSLDGDYEQY	TRBV5-1	TRBJ2-7
ASSLQGQMLSETQY	TRBV28	TRBJ2-5
AWSVDRDLRGYT	TRBV30	TRBJ1-2
ASSLGLQQY	TRBV12-3/TRBV12-4	TRBJ2-7
ASRLAGEPEQF	TRBV27	TRBJ2-1
ASSEGQSSNSPLH	TRBV18	TRBJ1-6
ASSQSLGLAASYEQY	TRBV16	TRBJ2-7
ASSDGLAAYYTQY	TRBV7-9	TRBJ2-3
SASQGASHNSPLH	TRBV20-1	TRBJ1-6
AISEGLAGAHYEQY	TRBV10-3	TRBJ2-7
ASSFRQWNTEAF	TRBV27	TRBJ1-1
ASSLLTGPLETQY	TRBV7-9	TRBJ2-5
ASSYDRSSGNTIY	TRBV6-2/TRBV6-3	TRBJ1-3
SVWGQGSFGYEQY	TRBV29-1	TRBJ2-7
ASSTAGTSGGEQY	TRBV28	TRBJ2-7
ASSDPGDSGANVLT	TRBV9	TRBJ2-6
SVETLGQGPSNTQY	TRBV29-1	TRBJ2-3
ASGRGQGAAYEQY	TRBV19	TRBJ2-7
AWSTSGSREQY	TRBV30	TRBJ2-7
ASSRAGYGYT	TRBV28	TRBJ1-2
ASSPQDRGDYEQY	TRBV21-1	TRBJ2-7
ASSATSGETQY	TRBV7-9	TRBJ2-5
ASSPRGTGGGGKEQY	TRBV18	TRBJ2-7
ASSRTSGRDNEQF	TRBV19	TRBJ2-1
ATSTTPIWRYGLEKLF	TRBV15	TRBJ1-4
ASRGGLLSNQPQH	TRBV28	TRBJ1-5
ASSSQSGSSYEQY	TRBV7-2	TRBJ2-7
AWSKGNMNTEAF	TRBV30	TRBJ1-1
ASSLGGTVDSPLH	TRBV5-1	TRBJ1-6
ASALNRDIDQPQH	TRBV28	TRBJ1-5
ASTAEGPYEQY	TRBV11-1	TRBJ2-7
ASSSGLAGVSEQF	TRBV6-5	TRBJ2-1
ASRLLKGGGTEAF	TRBV28	TRBJ1-1
ASSPGVLNQPQH	TRBV11-3	TRBJ1-5
AWEEGGLGYT	TRBV30	TRBJ1-2
ASTGNRGEQY	TRBV3-1/TRBV3-2	TRBJ2-7
ASRGGAGLVLH	TRBV7-2	TRBJ1-6
ASSPDLTSGPNEQF	TRBV4-2	TRBJ2-1
ASAGSSYEQY	TRBV5-8	TRBJ2-7
AIDQSLGYT	TRBV6-5	TRBJ1-2
ASSIPPGQGFYEQY	TRBV28	TRBJ2-7
ASSLGTGIVNEQY	TRBV5-1	TRBJ2-7
ASSLGQSTDTQY	TRBV5-8	TRBJ2-3
ASRPRGYYEQY	TRBV6-5	TRBJ2-7
ASSLGRAEAF	TRBV11-3	TRBJ1-1
ATMTDQRAGRETQY	TRBV15	TRBJ2-5
ASSFSGVGETQY	TRBV28	TRBJ2-5
AIARTSGGELAKNIQY	TRBV10-3	TRBJ2-4
ASSSGLAGDHGEQF	TRBV7-3	TRBJ2-1
SVEGGGPRYEQF	TRBV29-1	TRBJ2-1
ASSPGDSYNSPLH	TRBV18	TRBJ1-6